These 30 T cell receptor beta chains originate from one sample sequenced in a study of cytomegalovirus exposure and HLA in healthy donors. In the PCR, 60 Vbeta and 13 Jbeta primers were used. Sequencing was performed with immunoSEQ multiplex PCR; in TCRdb, only in-frame clones are kept and a portion is missing. The sample lists around 180,000 clones, less than 85% occurring once. What was sequenced was PBMCs. These receptors all come from a boy between 2 and 15 years old in good health and CMV-seronegative.

V gene TRBV5-1 combines with J gene TRBJ1-1; 9 bases match TRBD1. CDR1 is SGHRS, CDR2 YFSETQ, per germline. This CDR3 has 17 amino acids. V was clipped by 0 bases and J by 1 base; unmatched bases: 7. CDR3 region: CASSLAGQGSKNTEAFF. CDR3 coding DNA: TGCGCCAGCAGCTTGGCGGGACAGGGATCCAAGAACACTGAAGCTTTCTTT.

The chain joins TRBV30 to TRBJ2-5, with TRBD1 identical over 8 bases. The V gene's germline CDR1 is GTSNPN and CDR2 SVGIG (reference sequence). The CDR3 is made up of 15 amino acids. V lost 0 bases to trimming and J lost 1 base; unmatched junction nucleotides: 4. The CDR3 region has the DNA TGTGCCTGGAGTGTACGCAGGGGGCCCCAAGAGACCCAGTACTTC. Translated: CAWSVRRGPQETQYF. The full variable domain, in which reference TRBV30 and TRBJ2-5 provide the parts outside the CDR3, is SQTIHQWPATLVQPVGSPLSLECTVEGTSNPNLYWYRQAAGRGLQLLFYSVGIGQISSEVPQNLSASRPQDRQFILSSKKLLLSDSGFYLCAWSVRRGPQETQYFGPGTRLLVL.

There are a few counts of this clone. This chain joins TRBV2 and TRBJ1-4, with 8 bases that match TRBD1. Germline CDR1 and CDR2: SNHLY and FYNNEI. The V and J ends lost 6 bases and 14 bases, in that order; junction bases with no gene match: 14. The CDR3 is 14 amino acids. The CDR3 sequence is CASSEGQVIGGLFF. In DNA form, the CDR3 reads TGTGCCAGCAGCGAGGGACAGGTTATTGGGGGGCTGTTTTTT.

The chain couples TRBV7-8 to TRBJ1-3; D unresolved. CDR1 is SGHVS and CDR2 is FQNEAQ in the germline V gene. The CDR3 consists of 16 residues. Trimming shortened V by 5 bases and J by 0 bases, and 14 bases separated the two germline ends. CDR3 protein: CASSPAHASSGNTIYF. The DNA for the CDR3 is TGTGCCAGCAGCCCCGCCCACGCCAGCTCTGGAAACACCATATATTTT.

V is TRBV6-1 and J is TRBJ1-2; no clear D. Germline V CDR1 and CDR2: MNHNS, SASEGT. The germline V and J ends were trimmed by 7 bases and 4 bases, with 16 bases remaining between them. The CDR3 sequence is 14 residues long. The CDR3 DNA reads as TGTGCCAGCACTCCGTACGGCTCAGGCTATGGCTACACCTTC. Translating it yields CASTPYGSGYGYTF.

The chain uses TRBV4-1 and TRBJ2-1; TRBD2 is a possible D gene (6 bases). CDR3 length: 15 amino acids. Trimming shortened V by 2 bases and J by 0 bases, and 8 bases separated the two germline ends. The germline V gene encodes CDR1 MGHRA and CDR2 YSYEKL. CDR3 residues: CASSQTSHSYNEQFF. CDR3 nucleotides: TGCGCCAGCAGCCAAACTAGCCACTCCTACAATGAGCAGTTCTTC.

V usage is TRBV10-3 and J usage is TRBJ1-5, with D tentatively TRBD1 (5 bases). V lost 0 bases and J 7 bases, leaving 10 bases between the germline ends. This CDR3 has 14 amino acids. The germline V gene encodes CDR1 ENHRY and CDR2 SYGVKD. The CDR3 here is CAISESGGTQPQHF. CDR3 DNA sequence: TGTGCCATCAGTGAGTCGGGGGGGACCCAGCCCCAGCATTTT.

The chain is built from TRBV5-1 and TRBJ2-1; no clear D. V lost 0 bases and J lost 9, with 16 bases in between. Per the germline V gene, CDR1 is SGHRS and CDR2 is YFSETQ. This CDR3 region has 15 residues. The CDR3 sequence is CASSLGWLEPGEQFF. The CDR3 bases are TGCGCCAGCAGCTTGGGGTGGCTAGAACCTGGTGAGCAGTTCTTC.

The rearrangement joins TRBV11-1 to TRBJ2-5, with 11 nucleotides matching TRBD2. CDR3 length: 15 amino acids. Germline CDR1 is SGHAT and CDR2 is FQDESV (reference sequence). After removal of 1 base from V and 2 bases from J, the junction contained 0 bases not matched to a gene. The CDR3 sequence is CASSLGTSGQETQYF. CDR3 nucleotide sequence: TGTGCCAGCAGCTTAGGGACTAGCGGGCAAGAGACCCAGTACTTC. Full variable domain (remainder filled in from reference TRBV11-1 and TRBJ2-5): EAEVAQSPRYKITEKSQAVAFWCDPISGHATLYWYRQILGQGPELLVQFQDESVVDDSQLPKDRFSAERLKGVDSTLKIQPAELGDSAMYLCASSLGTSGQETQYFGPGTRLLVL.

The J gene is TRBJ2-3, the V gene TRBV27; TRBD2 aligns across 8 bases. Germline V lookup: CDR1 MNHEY, CDR2 SMNVEV (reference sequence). The V gene end was trimmed by 1 base and the J gene end by 0 bases; junction bases not matched to a gene: 6. The CDR3 runs 17 residues. The CDR3 sequence is CASSLWSSGSSTDTQYF. As DNA, the CDR3 is TGTGCCAGCAGTTTATGGTCTAGCGGGTCTAGCACAGATACGCAGTATTTT.

This chain uses TRBV6-5 with TRBJ2-3; D gene unclear. V dropped 2 bases and J dropped 2 bases, with 8 bases sitting between them. The CDR3 totals 14 residues. CDR1 MNHEY and CDR2 SVGAGI come from the germline V gene. This chain's CDR3 is CASSYGLSTDTQYF. The DNA of the CDR3 is TGTGCCAGCAGTTACGGCTTATCCACAGATACGCAGTATTTT.

V gene TRBV6-5 combines with J gene TRBJ1-4; D remains ambiguous. CDR3 length equals 14 residues. V lost 2 bases to trimming and J lost 5 bases, with 9 bases between them. Germline V gene data show CDR1 as MNHEY and CDR2 as SVGAGI. This CDR3 reads CASSYRGGNEKLFF. Here the CDR3 DNA reads TGTGCCAGCAGTTACCGGGGAGGGAATGAAAAACTGTTTTTT.

The chain joins TRBV7-9 to TRBJ2-1, with 10 bases that match TRBD2. From germline, CDR1 is SEHNR and CDR2 FQNEAQ (reference sequence). The CDR3 length is 17 residues. V lost 4 bases to trimming and J lost 5 bases; unmatched junction nucleotides: 11. The CDR3 protein is CASSSGTPSGGNNEQFF. The CDR3 DNA reads as TGTGCCAGCAGCTCTGGGACGCCTAGCGGGGGTAACAATGAGCAGTTCTTC. Full variable domain (outside the CDR3, taken from reference TRBV7-9 and TRBJ2-1): DTGVSQNPRHKITKRGQNVTFRCDPISEHNRLYWYRQTLGQGPEFLTYFQNEAQLEKSRLLSDRFSAERPKGSFSTLEIQRTEQGDSAMYLCASSSGTPSGGNNEQFFGPGTRLTVL.

This rearrangement joins TRBV2 to TRBJ1-1, with D perhaps TRBD1 (5 bases). V dropped 2 bases and J dropped 5 bases, with 15 bases sitting between them. In germline, CDR1 is SNHLY, CDR2 FYNNEI. The CDR3 covers 15 residues. The CDR3: CASSELFSAGTEAFF. Written as DNA, the CDR3 is TGTGCCAGCAGTGAATTATTTTCGGCAGGGACTGAAGCTTTCTTT.

DNA of the CDR3: TGTGCCAGCAGCTTATTGGCAGGGGAGCTGTTTTTT. Translated, it gives CASSLLAGELFF. V usage is TRBV7-2 and J usage is TRBJ2-2; D ambiguous. Trimming took off 2 bases at V and 8 bases at J, with 6 bases between the two ends. Germline values: CDR1 SGHTA, CDR2 FQGNSA. This CDR3 contains 12 residues.

The V call is TRBV2, the J call TRBJ2-2, with 9 bases matching TRBD1. The V gene's germline CDR1 is SNHLY and CDR2 FYNNEI. Trimming at V came to 8 bases and at J to 1 base, leaving 2 bases not matched to a gene. The CDR3 loop spans 14 amino acids. The CDR3 DNA reads as TGTGCCAGCTGGACAGGGGAGAACACCGGGGAGCTGTTTTTT. It encodes CASWTGENTGELFF.

The V call is TRBV6-6, the J call TRBJ2-7; 8 nucleotides match TRBD1. In germline, CDR1 is MNHNY, CDR2 SVGAGI (reference sequence). Trimming took 7 bases from V and 3 from J; bases not matched to a gene: 8. The CDR3 covers 14 residues. The CDR3: CASTALGQDYEQYF. In DNA form, the CDR3 reads TGTGCCAGCACTGCCCTGGGACAGGACTACGAGCAGTACTTC.

As to this clone: A junction end diverges from the germline sequence, so it may reflect a read error. The chain couples TRBV10-3 to TRBJ1-3, with D possibly matching TRBD1 (6 bases). CDR1 and CDR2 (germline): ENHRY, SYGVKD. The CDR3 covers 15 residues. CDR3 coding DNA: TGTGCCATCAGTGACCCCGGACAGTCTGTAAACACCATATATTTT. Encoded protein: CAISDPGQSVNTIYF.

About this clone itself: Its ends do not fully match the called genes, so a read error is possible. V gene TRBV7-9 combines with J gene TRBJ1-1, with 7 bases lining up with TRBD1. There are 12 residues in the CDR3. The germline V gene has CDR1 SEHNR and CDR2 FQNEAQ (reference sequence). CDR3 protein: CSSSARQGEAFF. CDR3 sequence (DNA): TGTTCCAGCAGCGCTAGACAGGGCGAAGCTTTCTTT.

This sequence joins TRBV5-1 and TRBJ1-1; perhaps TRBD1 as D (6 bases). Germline loops: CDR1 SGHRS, CDR2 YFSETQ. CDR3 size: 16 residues. The germline V and J ends were trimmed by 0 bases and 4 bases, with 16 bases remaining between them. CDR3 amino acids: CASSLVGGAFATEAFF. DNA of the CDR3: TGCGCCAGCAGCTTGGTAGGGGGGGCGTTCGCCACTGAAGCTTTCTTT.

V gene TRBV6-1 combines with J gene TRBJ2-3; no definite D call. The ends were cut back, 4 bases at V and 6 bases at J, with 8 bases in the middle. Germline V gene data show CDR1 as MNHNS and CDR2 as SASEGT. The CDR3 runs 12 residues. The CDR3 spells CASSALVDTQYF. The CDR3 bases are TGTGCCAGCAGTGCCCTCGTGGATACGCAGTATTTT.

This sequence joins TRBV28 and TRBJ2-3, with 9 bases aligning to TRBD2. The CDR3 runs to 16 residues. Germline V gives CDR1 MDHEN, CDR2 SYDVKM. J gave up 4 bases and V 5 bases, and 10 bases lay outside the gene matches. The CDR3 protein is CASSPLGGGAPDTQYF. The CDR3 region has the DNA TGTGCCAGCAGTCCCTTGGGCGGGGGGGCCCCAGATACGCAGTATTTT. The whole variable domain, remainder taken from reference TRBV28 and TRBJ2-3, is DVKVTQSSRYLVKRTGEKVFLECVQDMDHENMFWYRQDPGLGLRLIYFSYDVKMKEKGDIPEGYSVSREKKERFSLILESASTNQTSMYLCASSPLGGGAPDTQYFGPGTRLTVL.

This clone was detected a few times. The chain is built from TRBV5-4 and TRBJ1-6; weak D call: TRBD1 (5 bases). V lost 4 bases, J lost 10 bases, and 18 bases lay in between. This CDR3 has 15 residues. Germline assignment: CDR1 SGHNT and CDR2 YYREEE (reference sequence). The CDR3 sequence is CASSETGEWGSPLHF. The CDR3 DNA reads as TGTGCCAGCAGCGAGACGGGGGAGTGGGGCTCACCCCTCCACTTT.

This sequence joins TRBV11-2 and TRBJ1-2; D might be TRBD1 (6 bases). Germline loops: CDR1 SGHAT, CDR2 FQNNGV. Between the trimmed V and J ends, which lost 0 bases and 4 bases, there was a span of 9 bases. CDR3 length equals 14 residues. As DNA, the CDR3 is TGTGCCAGCAGCTTAGAGGGGACACCCTATGGCTACACCTTC. It specifies CASSLEGTPYGYTF.

The chain uses TRBV7-3 and TRBJ2-2; TRBD1 matches at 7 bases. V dropped 0 bases and J dropped 6; count of bases not matched to a gene: 4. Germline-derived CDR1 and CDR2 are SGHTA and FQGTGA. The length of the CDR3 is 15 residues. CDR3 in DNA: TGTGCCAGCAGCTTAACCGGGACAGCCCCCGGGGAGCTGTTTTTT. Translating it yields CASSLTGTAPGELFF.

The rearrangement links TRBV6-1 to TRBJ1-1; TRBD1 is a possible D gene (6 bases). Germline CDR1 and CDR2: MNHNS and SASEGT. V lost 1 base and J 1 base, leaving 10 bases between the germline ends. The CDR3 sequence is 15 residues long. CDR3 sequence (DNA): TGTGCCAGCAGTGAAGAGATACAGGGGAACACTGAAGCTTTCTTT. It codes for CASSEEIQGNTEAFF.

Only a few counts were recorded for this clone. V usage is TRBV9 and J usage is TRBJ1-2; 9 bases are shared with TRBD1. Germline-derived CDR1 and CDR2 are SGDLS and YYNGEE. V was clipped by 4 bases and J by 8 bases; unmatched bases: 6. The CDR3 is 13 amino acids. CDR3 nucleotide sequence: TGTGCCAGCAGCAGGAGGGACAGGGACGGCTACACCTTC. It specifies CASSRRDRDGYTF.

The chain joins TRBV6-5 to TRBJ1-2; 7 positions match TRBD1. J lost 8 bases, V lost 0 bases, and 9 bases had no gene match. CDR3 length equals 15 residues. The germline V gene encodes CDR1 MNHEY and CDR2 SVGAGI. CDR3 in DNA: TGTGCCAGCAGTTACTCGAGTAGAGGGGGCAGGGGCTACACCTTC. It specifies CASSYSSRGGRGYTF.

The V gene is TRBV2, the J gene TRBJ1-2, with D hard to call. The CDR3 runs to 10 residues. The V end was cut by 8 bases, the J end by 9 bases, with 10 bases between. Germline-derived CDR1 and CDR2 are SNHLY and FYNNEI. CDR3 in DNA: TGTGCCAGCGGAGGGTCGCGCTACACCTTC. Encoded protein: CASGGSRYTF.

The chain carries TRBV19 and TRBJ2-5; tentatively, D is TRBD2 (6 bases). Germline V gene data show CDR1 as LNHDA and CDR2 as SQIVND (reference sequence). The CDR3 is 15 residues long. Trimming removed 3 bases from V and 1 base from J, with 12 bases in between. CDR3 sequence: CASSIGGQVQETQYF. The CDR3 DNA sequence: TGTGCCAGTAGTATCGGGGGTCAAGTCCAAGAGACCCAGTACTTC.